The next 5 T cell receptor beta chains were all read from a single sample in a study of T cell responses to AZD1222 COVID-19 vaccine. Sequenced by immunoSEQ multiplex PCR; TCRdb stores in-frame clones only, minus some. The repertoire holds 150,000 to 200,000 clones, with 90% to 95% as singletons. The material sequenced was peripheral blood, taken on day 0 of AZD1222 vaccination. These receptors all come from an adult in good health.

This clone was observed a single time. The chain links TRBV6-1 to TRBJ1-5; TRBD1 matches 7 bases. Losses at the gene ends were 2 bases for V and 5 bases for J; bases not matched to a gene: 3. From germline, CDR1 is MNHNS and CDR2 SASEGT. The CDR3 sequence is 14 residues long. In DNA form, the CDR3 reads TGTGCCAGCAGTGAACAGGGGGGCTATCAGCCCCAGCATTTT. Protein: CASSEQGGYQPQHF.

This clone has a single count. This sequence joins TRBV7-2 and TRBJ1-1; 10 bases match TRBD1. CDR1 and CDR2 from the germline V gene are SGHTA and FQGNSA. The CDR3 extends over 15 amino acids. V was clipped by 4 bases and J by 3 bases; unmatched bases: 5. Here the CDR3 reads CASSSDRGPDTEAFF. The CDR3 nucleotides are TGTGCCAGCAGCTCCGACAGGGGGCCTGACACTGAAGCTTTCTTT. The variable domain in full, with the rest retrieved from reference TRBV7-2 and TRBJ1-1, is GAGVSQSPSNKVTEKGKDVELRCDPISGHTALYWYRQSLGQGLEFLIYFQGNSAPDKSGLPSDRFSAERTGGSVSTLTIQRTQQEDSAVYLCASSSDRGPDTEAFFGQGTRLTVV.

The chain links TRBV9 to TRBJ1-2; possible D gene TRBD1, 5 bases. The CDR3 is 14 amino acids. Germline V gene lookup returns CDR1 SGDLS and CDR2 YYNGEE. V lost 2 bases and J 8 bases, leaving 16 bases between the germline ends. The CDR3 nucleotides are TGTGCCAGCAGCGTTTTAAACCTAAGGGGCGGCTACACCTTC. Its protein product is CASSVLNLRGGYTF.

This clone was observed once. The chain is built from TRBV11-2 and TRBJ2-1; 9 bases align to TRBD2. Germline-derived CDR1 and CDR2 are SGHAT and FQNNGV. There are 16 residues in the CDR3. V lost 1 base and J lost 9; bases outside the gene matches: 10. The chain's CDR3 is CASSLGRSSGSAEQFF. CDR3 nucleotide sequence: TGTGCCAGCAGCTTAGGGCGGAGTAGCGGGAGTGCTGAGCAGTTCTTC.

This sequence joins TRBV5-4 and TRBJ2-2; D perhaps matches TRBD1 (7 bases). There are 15 residues in the CDR3. Germline CDR1 SGHNT, CDR2 YYREEE (reference sequence). Trimming took off 2 bases at V and 7 bases at J, with 15 bases between the two ends. The CDR3 here is CASSFSTGRNGELFF. The CDR3 DNA follows: TGTGCCAGCAGCTTCTCGACAGGGAGGAACGGGGAGCTGTTTTTT.